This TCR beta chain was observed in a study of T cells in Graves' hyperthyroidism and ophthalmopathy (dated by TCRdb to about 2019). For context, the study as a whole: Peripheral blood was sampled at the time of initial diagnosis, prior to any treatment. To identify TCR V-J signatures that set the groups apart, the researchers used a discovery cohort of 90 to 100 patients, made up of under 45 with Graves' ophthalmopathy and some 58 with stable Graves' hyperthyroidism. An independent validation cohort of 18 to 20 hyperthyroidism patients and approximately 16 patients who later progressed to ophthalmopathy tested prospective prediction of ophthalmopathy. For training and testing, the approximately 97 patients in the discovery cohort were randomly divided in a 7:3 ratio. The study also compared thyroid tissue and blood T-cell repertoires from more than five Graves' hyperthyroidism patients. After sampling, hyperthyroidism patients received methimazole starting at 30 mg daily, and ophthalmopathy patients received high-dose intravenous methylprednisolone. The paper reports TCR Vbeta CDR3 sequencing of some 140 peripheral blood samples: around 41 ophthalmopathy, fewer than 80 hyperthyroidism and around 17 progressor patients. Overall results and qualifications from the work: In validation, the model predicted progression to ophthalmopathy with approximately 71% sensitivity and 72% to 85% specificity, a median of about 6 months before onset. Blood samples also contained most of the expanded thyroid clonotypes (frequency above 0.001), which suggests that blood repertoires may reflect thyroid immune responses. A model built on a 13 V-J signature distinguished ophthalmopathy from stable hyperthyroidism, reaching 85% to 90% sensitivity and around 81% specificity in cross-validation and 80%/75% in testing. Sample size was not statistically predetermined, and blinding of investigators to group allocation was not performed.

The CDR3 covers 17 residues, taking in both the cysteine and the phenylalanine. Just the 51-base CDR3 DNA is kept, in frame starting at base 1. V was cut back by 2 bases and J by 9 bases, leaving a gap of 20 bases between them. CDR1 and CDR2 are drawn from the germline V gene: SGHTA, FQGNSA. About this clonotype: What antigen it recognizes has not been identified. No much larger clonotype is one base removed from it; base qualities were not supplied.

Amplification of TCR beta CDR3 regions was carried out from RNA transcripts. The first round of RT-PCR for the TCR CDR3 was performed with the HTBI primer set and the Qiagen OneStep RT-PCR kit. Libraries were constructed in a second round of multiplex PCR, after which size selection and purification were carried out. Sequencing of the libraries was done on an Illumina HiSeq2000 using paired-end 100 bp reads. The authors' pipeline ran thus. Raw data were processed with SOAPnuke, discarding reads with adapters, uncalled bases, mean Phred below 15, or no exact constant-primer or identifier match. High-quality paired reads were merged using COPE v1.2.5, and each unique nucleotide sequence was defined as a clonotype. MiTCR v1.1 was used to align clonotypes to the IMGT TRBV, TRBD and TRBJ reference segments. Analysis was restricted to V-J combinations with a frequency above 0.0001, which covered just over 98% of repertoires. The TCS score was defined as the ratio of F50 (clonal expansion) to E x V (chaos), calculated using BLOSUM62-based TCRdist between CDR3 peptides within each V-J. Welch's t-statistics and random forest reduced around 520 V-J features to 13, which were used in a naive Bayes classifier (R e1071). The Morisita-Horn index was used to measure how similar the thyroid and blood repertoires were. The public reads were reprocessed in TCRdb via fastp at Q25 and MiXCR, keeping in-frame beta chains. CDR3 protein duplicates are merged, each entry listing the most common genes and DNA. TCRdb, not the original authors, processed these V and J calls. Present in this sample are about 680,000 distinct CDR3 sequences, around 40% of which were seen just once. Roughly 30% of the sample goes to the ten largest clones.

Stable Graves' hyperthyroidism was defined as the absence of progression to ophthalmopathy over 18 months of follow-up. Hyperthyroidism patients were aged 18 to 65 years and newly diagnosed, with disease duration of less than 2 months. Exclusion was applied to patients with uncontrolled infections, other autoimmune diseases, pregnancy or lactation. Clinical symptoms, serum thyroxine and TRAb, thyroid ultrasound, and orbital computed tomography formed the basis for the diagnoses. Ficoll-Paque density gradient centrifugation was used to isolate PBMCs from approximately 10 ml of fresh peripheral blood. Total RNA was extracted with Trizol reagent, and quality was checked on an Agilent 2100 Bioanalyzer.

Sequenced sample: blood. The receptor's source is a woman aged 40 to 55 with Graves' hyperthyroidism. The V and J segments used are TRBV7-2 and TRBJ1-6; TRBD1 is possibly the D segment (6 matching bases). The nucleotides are TGTGCCAGCAGCTTACGGGGAGCCTTAGGGGGGAGTTCACCCCTCCACTTT. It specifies CASSLRGALGGSSPLHF.